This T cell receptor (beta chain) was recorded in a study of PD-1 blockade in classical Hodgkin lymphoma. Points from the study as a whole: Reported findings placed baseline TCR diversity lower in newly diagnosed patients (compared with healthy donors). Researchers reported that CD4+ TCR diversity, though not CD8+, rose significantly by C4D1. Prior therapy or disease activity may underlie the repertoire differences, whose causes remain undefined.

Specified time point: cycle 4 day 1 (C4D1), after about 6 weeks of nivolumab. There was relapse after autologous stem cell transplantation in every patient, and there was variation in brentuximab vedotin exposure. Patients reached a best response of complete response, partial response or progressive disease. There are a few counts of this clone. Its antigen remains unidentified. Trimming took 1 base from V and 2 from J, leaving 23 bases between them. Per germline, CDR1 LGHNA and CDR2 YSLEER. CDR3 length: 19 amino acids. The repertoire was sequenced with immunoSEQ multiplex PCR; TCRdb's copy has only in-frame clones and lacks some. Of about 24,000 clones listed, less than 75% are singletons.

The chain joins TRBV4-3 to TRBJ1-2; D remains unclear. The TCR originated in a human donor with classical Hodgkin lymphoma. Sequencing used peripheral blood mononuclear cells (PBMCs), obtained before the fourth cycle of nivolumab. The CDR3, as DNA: TGCGCCAGCAGCCAAGGGGATGTCTCCGACAACCTTTTAAACTATGGCTACACCTTC. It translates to CASSQGDVSDNLLNYGYTF.